The source of this TCR beta chain is a study of shared clonotypes between healthy human individuals. Across several immunoSEQ plates, the genomic DNA of each subset was split evenly. Some clones are missing from TCRdb's copy, which holds only in-frame ones; the method was immunoSEQ multiplex PCR. This sample has fewer than 1.6 million clones, with approximately 98.5% found just once. CDR1 and CDR2 from the germline V gene are SNHLY and FYNNEI. Between the trimmed V and J ends, which lost 4 bases and 5 bases, there was a span of 11 bases. The CDR3 sequence is 13 residues long. The specimen sequenced was naive CD4+ T cells sorted from blood. As to subset: CD45RA+ positively selected. The clonotype was recovered from a young man in good health. The rearrangement links TRBV2 to TRBJ2-5; the D is unclear. The CDR3 region is CASSVPPRETQYF. The CDR3, as DNA: TGTGCCAGCAGTGTCCCACCCCGGGAGACCCAGTACTTC.